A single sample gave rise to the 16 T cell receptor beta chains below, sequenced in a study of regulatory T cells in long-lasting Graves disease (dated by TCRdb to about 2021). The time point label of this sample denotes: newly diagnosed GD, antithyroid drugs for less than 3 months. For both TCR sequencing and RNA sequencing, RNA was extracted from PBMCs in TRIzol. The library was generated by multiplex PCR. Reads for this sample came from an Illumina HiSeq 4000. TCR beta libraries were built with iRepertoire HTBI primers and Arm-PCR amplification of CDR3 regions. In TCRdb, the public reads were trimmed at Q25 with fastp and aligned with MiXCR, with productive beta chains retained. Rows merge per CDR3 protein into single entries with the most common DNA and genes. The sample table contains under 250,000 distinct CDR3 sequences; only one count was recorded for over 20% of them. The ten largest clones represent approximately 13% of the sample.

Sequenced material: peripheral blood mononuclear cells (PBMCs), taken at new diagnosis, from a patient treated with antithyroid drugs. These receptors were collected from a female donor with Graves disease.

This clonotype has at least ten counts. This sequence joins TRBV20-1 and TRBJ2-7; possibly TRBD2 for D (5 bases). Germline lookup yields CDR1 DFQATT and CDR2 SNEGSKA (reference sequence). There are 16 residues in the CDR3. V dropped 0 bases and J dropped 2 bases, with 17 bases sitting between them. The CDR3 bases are TGCAGTGCTAGAGATGGGCGACGGGATAGGGCCTACGAGCAGTACTTC. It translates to CSARDGRRDRAYEQYF.

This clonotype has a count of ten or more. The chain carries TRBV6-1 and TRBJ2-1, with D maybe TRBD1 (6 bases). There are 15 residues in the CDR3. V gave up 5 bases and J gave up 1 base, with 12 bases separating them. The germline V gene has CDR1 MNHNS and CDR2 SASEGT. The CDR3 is CASSKIDRSYNEQFF. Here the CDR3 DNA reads TGTGCCAGCAGTAAAATCGACAGGTCCTACAATGAGCAGTTCTTC.

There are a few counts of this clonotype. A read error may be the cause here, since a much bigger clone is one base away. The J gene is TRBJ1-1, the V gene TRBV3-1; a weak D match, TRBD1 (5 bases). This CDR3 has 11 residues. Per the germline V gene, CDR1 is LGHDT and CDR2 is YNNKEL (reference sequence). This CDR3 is CAGSHNGDAFF. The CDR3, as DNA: TGTGCCGGCAGCCATAACGGGGACGCTTTCTTT.

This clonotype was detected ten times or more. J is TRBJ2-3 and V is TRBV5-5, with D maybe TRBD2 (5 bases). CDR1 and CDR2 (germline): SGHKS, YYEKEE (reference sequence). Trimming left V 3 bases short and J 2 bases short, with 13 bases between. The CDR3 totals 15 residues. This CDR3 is CASSSYWTYTDTQYF. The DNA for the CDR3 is TGTGCCAGCAGCTCCTACTGGACTTACACAGATACGCAGTATTTT.

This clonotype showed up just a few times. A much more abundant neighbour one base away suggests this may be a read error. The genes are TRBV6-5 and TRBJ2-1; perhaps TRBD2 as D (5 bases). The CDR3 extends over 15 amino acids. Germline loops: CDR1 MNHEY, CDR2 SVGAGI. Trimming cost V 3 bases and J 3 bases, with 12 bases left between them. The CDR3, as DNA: TGTGCCAGCAGTTATGGACGGGGTGGCTACAATGAGCAGTTCTTC. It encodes CASSYGRGGYNEQFF.

The CDR3 DNA follows: TGTGCCAGCAGCCTATCCGGGACTAGTTATGAGCAGTTCTTC. Translating it yields CASSLSGTSYEQFF. The V gene is TRBV7-2, the J gene TRBJ2-1, with 8 bases identical to TRBD2. This CDR3 is 14 amino acids long. The J segment lost 8 bases and the V segment lost 5 bases, leaving 8 bases of the junction unmatched. Germline CDR1 and CDR2: SGHTA and FQGNSA.

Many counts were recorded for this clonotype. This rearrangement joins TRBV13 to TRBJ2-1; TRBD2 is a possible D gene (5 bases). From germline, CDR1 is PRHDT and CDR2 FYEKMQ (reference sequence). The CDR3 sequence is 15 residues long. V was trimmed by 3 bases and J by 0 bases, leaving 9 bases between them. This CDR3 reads CASSFRGSSYNEQFF. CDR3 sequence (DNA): TGTGCCAGCAGCTTTCGGGGAAGCTCCTACAATGAGCAGTTCTTC.

CDR3 sequence: CSARAVGTSGGSYEQYF. CDR3 coding DNA: TGCAGTGCTAGAGCGGTGGGAACTAGCGGGGGATCCTACGAGCAGTACTTC. The J gene is TRBJ2-7, the V gene TRBV20-1; TRBD2 matches 11 bases. Germline V gene lookup returns CDR1 DFQATT and CDR2 SNEGSKA (reference sequence). The ends lost 1 base at V and 1 base at J; junction bases unmatched: 9. The CDR3 is made up of 17 amino acids.

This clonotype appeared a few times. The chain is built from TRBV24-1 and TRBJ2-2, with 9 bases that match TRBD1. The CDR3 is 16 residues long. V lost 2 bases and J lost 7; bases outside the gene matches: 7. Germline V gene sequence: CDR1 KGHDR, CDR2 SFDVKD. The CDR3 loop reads CATSDSTGTGIGELFF. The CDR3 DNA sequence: TGTGCCACCAGTGATTCCACCGGGACAGGGATCGGGGAGCTGTTTTTT.

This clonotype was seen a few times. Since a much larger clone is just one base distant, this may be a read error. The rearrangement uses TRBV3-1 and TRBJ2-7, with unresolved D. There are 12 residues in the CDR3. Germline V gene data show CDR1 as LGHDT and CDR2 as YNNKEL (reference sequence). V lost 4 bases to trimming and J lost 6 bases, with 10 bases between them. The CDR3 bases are TGTGCCAGCAGCCTAATAGCTCGCGAGCAGTACTTC. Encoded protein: CASSLIAREQYF.

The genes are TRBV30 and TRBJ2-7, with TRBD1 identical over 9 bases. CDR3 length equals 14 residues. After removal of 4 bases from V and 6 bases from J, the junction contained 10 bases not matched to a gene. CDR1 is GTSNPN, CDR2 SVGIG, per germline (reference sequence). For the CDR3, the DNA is TGTGCCTGGATGGGTCCGGGACAGGGTGTCGAGCAGTACTTC. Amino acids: CAWMGPGQGVEQYF.

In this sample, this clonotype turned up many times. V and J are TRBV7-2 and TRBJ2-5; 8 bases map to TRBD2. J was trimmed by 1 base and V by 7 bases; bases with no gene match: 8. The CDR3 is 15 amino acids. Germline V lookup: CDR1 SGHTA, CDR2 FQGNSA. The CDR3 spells CASTVRSGGQETQYF. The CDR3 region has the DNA TGTGCCAGCACCGTAAGGAGCGGGGGCCAAGAGACCCAGTACTTC.

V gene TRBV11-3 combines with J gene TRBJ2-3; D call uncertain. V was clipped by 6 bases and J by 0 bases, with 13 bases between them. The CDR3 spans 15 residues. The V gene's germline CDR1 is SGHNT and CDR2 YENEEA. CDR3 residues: CASSEPPASTDTQYF. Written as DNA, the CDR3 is TGTGCCAGCAGTGAACCCCCAGCTAGCACAGATACGCAGTATTTT.

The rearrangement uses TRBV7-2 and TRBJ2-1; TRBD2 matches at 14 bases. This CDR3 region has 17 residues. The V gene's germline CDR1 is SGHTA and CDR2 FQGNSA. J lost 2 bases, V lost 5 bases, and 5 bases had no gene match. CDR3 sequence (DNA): TGTGCCAGCAGCCTTGGGGGACTAGCGGGAGCCTACAATGAGCAGTTCTTC. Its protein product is CASSLGGLAGAYNEQFF.

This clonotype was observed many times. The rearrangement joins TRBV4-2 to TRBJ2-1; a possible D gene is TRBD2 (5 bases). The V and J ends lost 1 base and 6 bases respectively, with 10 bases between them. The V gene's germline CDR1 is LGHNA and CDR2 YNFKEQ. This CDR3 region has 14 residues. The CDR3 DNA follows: TGTGCCAGCAGCCAAGTTGGGAGACCCAATGAGCAGTTCTTC. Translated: CASSQVGRPNEQFF.

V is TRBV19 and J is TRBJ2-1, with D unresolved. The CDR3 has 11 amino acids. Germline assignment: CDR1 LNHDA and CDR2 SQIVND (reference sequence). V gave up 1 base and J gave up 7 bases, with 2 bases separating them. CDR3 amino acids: CASSIGNEQFF. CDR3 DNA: TGTGCCAGTAGTATAGGGAATGAGCAGTTCTTC.